Shown below are 5 T cell receptor beta chains from a single sample sequenced in a study of cytomegalovirus exposure and HLA in healthy donors. 60 Vbeta and 13 Jbeta primers were used in PCR. The table came from immunoSEQ multiplex PCR; TCRdb's copy has only in-frame clones and leaves some out. Here the sample spans 160,000 or so clones, 65% to 85% being singletons. Material: PBMCs. The receptors originated from a woman in her thirties in good health and CMV-seropositive.

The genes are TRBV28 and TRBJ2-7; 7 nucleotides agree with TRBD1. The CDR3 loop spans 14 amino acids. The V and J ends lost 5 bases and 3 bases, in that order; junction bases with no gene match: 7. Germline CDR1 is MDHEN and CDR2 is SYDVKM. This CDR3 reads CASSVGTEDYEQYF. In DNA, the CDR3 is TGTGCCAGCAGTGTGGGGACAGAAGACTACGAGCAGTACTTC.

The chain links TRBV30 to TRBJ2-5; D not certain. Germline-derived CDR1 and CDR2 are GTSNPN and SVGIG (reference sequence). V dropped 1 base and J dropped 1 base, with 7 bases sitting between them. The CDR3 totals 13 residues. CDR3 loop: CAWSAVFQETQYF. CDR3 bases: TGTGCCTGGAGTGCTGTTTTCCAAGAGACCCAGTACTTC.

This sequence joins TRBV5-1 and TRBJ2-2, with 7 bases matching TRBD1. CDR3 length equals 14 residues. Germline assignment: CDR1 SGHRS and CDR2 YFSETQ. V was pared by 4 bases and J by 4 bases, with 4 bases of the junction left unmatched. This CDR3 is CASSIGTATGELFF. CDR3 DNA sequence: TGCGCCAGCAGCATCGGGACAGCCACCGGGGAGCTGTTTTTT.

CDR3 residues: CASSLEAGPSTDTQYF. The CDR3, as DNA: TGTGCCAGCTCACTAGAAGCGGGGCCAAGCACAGATACGCAGTATTTT. This chain joins TRBV18 and TRBJ2-3, with TRBD2 matching over 7 bases. Losses at the gene ends were 4 bases for V and 0 bases for J; bases not matched to a gene: 7. Germline CDR1 reads KGHSH; CDR2 reads LQKENI. The CDR3 length is 16 residues. Using reference TRBV18 and TRBJ2-3 for the parts outside the CDR3, the full variable domain is NAGVMQNPRHLVRRRGQEARLRCSPMKGHSHVYWYRQLPEEGLKFMVYLQKENIIDESGMPKERFSAEFPKEGPSILRIQQVVRGDSAAYFCASSLEAGPSTDTQYFGPGTRLTVL.

The V gene is TRBV15, the J gene TRBJ2-7, with TRBD1 matching over 7 bases. Germline trimming cut 4 bases from V and 6 bases from J; bases unmatched to any gene: 9. Germline lookup yields CDR1 LNHNV and CDR2 YYDKDF (reference sequence). The length of the CDR3 is 14 residues. The CDR3 region has the DNA TGTGCCACCAGCATCCGCAGGGGGACATCCGAGCAGTACTTC. It encodes CATSIRRGTSEQYF. Full variable domain (remainder filled in from reference TRBV15 and TRBJ2-7): DAMVIQNPRYQVTQFGKPVTLSCSQTLNHNVMYWYQQKSSQAPKLLFHYYDKDFNNEADTPDNFQSRRPNTSFCFLDIRSPGLGDTAMYLCATSIRRGTSEQYFGPGTRLTVT.